This T cell receptor (beta chain) is from a study of CXCR3-negative and CXCR3-positive naive CD8 T cells. Study-level information: The libraries together contributed 120 million to 150 million TRB reads, each supplying about 1.5 +/- 0.3 million.

The sorter processed each CD8+ T cell subset in triplicate at 280,000 or so cells apiece. Each TRB cDNA library was prepared by 5' RACE (with UMI labels). TCRdb reprocessed the 5' RACE reads and stores each CDR3 protein as one record, lacking DNA. The listing records 100,000 to 150,000 distinct CDR3 sequences. Findings of the study overall: TRBV-TRBJ usage matched between naive CXCR3-negative and CXCR3-positive cells but not between memory cells.

Germline V gene sequence: CDR1 SGHVS, CDR2 FNYEAQ. This CDR3 contains 15 residues. Remarks on this clonotype: What it binds is not known.

V gene TRBV7-6 combines with J gene TRBJ2-3; TCRdb's D call, TRBD2, is unchecked because there is no DNA. The source is a human donor in good health. Some clones in this sample may be carry-over from other donors' samples. The source material was naive CXCR3- CD8+ T cells from blood. Sample subset: CD45RO-CCR7+CD27+CD95- naive CD8+ T cells lacking CXCR3 (TNR3-). CDR3 region: CASTTGGLWSDTQYF.